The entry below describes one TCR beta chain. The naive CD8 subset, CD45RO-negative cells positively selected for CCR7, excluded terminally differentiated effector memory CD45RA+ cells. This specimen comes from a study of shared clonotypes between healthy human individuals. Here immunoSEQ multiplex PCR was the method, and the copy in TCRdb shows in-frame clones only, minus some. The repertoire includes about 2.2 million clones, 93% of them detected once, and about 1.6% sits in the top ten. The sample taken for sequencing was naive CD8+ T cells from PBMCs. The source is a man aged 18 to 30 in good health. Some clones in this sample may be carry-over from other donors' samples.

The CDR3 loop reads CAISVVGPGGNTEAFF. CDR3 bases: TGTGCCATCAGTGTAGTGGGTCCCGGGGGAAACACTGAAGCTTTCTTT. This rearrangement joins TRBV10-3 to TRBJ1-1; possible D gene TRBD1, 5 bases. Trimming removed 4 bases at V and 2 bases at J, with 17 bases between. This CDR3 has 16 residues. The V gene's germline CDR1 is ENHRY and CDR2 SYGVKD.